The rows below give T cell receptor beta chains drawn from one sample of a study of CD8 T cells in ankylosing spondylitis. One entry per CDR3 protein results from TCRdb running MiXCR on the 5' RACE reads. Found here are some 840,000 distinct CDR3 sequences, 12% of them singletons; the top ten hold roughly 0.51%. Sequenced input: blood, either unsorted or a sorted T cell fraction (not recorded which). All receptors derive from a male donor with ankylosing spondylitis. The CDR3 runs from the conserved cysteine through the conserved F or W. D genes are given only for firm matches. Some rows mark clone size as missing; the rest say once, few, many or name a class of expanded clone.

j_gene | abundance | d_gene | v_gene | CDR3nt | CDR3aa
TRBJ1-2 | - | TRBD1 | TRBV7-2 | TGTGCCAGCAGCTTAAGTGGAACAGGGGAGGCTGGCTACACCTTC | CASSLSGTGEAGYTF
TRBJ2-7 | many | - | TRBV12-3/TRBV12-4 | TGTGCCAGCAGTTTGGTGGGAGCTGTCACCTACGAGCAGTACTTC | CASSLVGAVTYEQYF
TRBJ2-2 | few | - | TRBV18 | TGTGCCAGCTCACCACTCCCCGGGGAGCTGTTTTTT | CASSPLPGELFF
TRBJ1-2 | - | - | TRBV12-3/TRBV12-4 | TGTGCCAGCAGTTTGGGGACCGATTTTGGAGGCTACACCTTC | CASSLGTDFGGYTF
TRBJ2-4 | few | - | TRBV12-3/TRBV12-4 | TGTGCCAGCAGAGGACAGGAGGGCAAAAACATTCAGTACTTC | CASRGQEGKNIQYF
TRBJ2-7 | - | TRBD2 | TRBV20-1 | TGCAGTGCTAGAGATAATGCGCGGGGGGCCTACGAGCAGTACTTC | CSARDNARGAYEQYF
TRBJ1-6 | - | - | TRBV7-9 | TGTGCCAGCAGCTTACAGTCCATGGGGAATTCACCCCTCCACTTT | CASSLQSMGNSPLHF
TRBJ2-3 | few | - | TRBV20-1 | TGCAGTGCCAACCAACGAGGGGGCACAGATACGCAGTATTTT | CSANQRGGTDTQYF
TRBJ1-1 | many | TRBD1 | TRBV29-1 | TGCAGCGCCCCGACAGGGATAACTGAAGCTTTCTTT | CSAPTGITEAFF
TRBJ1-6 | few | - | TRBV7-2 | TGTGCCAGCAGCTTAGGGACCCGGGGCTCACCCCTCCACTTT | CASSLGTRGSPLHF
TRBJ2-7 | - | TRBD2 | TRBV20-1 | TGCAGTGCGTTATATGCGGGAGGGCCTTCCTACGAGCAGTACTTC | CSALYAGGPSYEQYF
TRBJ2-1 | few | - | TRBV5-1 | TGCGCCAGCAGCTTGGGGGGGCGGGAGTTCAACAATGAGCAGTTCTTC | CASSLGGREFNNEQFF
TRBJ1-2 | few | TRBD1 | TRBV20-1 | TGCAGTGCTAGTGGTTGGGACAGCGGCGGCTACACCTTC | CSASGWDSGGYTF
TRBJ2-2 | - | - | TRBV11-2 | TGTGCCAGCAGCCCTACCGGCGGTTCCGGGGAGCTGTTTTTT | CASSPTGGSGELFF
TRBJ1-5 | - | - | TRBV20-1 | TGCAGTGCGTCAGGGGAGCCCCAGCATTTT | CSASGEPQHF
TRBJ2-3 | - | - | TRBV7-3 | TGTGCCAGCAGCTCCCAGGGCGGTCCGGCAGATACGCAGTATTTT | CASSSQGGPADTQYF
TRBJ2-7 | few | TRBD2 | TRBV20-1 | TGCAGTGCTACCCTAGCGGTTTTAGGGGTGTACGAGCAGTACTTC | CSATLAVLGVYEQYF
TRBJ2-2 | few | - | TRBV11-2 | TGTGCCAGCAGCTTAGAAGCGGGCGGGTTCACCGGGGAGCTGTTTTTT | CASSLEAGGFTGELFF
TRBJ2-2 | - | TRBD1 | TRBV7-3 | TGTGCCAGCAGCTTAGGCAGGGGGCCCAGCGCGAACACCGGGGAGCTGTTTTTT | CASSLGRGPSANTGELFF
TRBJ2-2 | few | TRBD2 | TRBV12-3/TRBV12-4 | TGTGCCAGCAGACGTAGCGGGAGCAAAACCGGGGAGCTGTTTTTT | CASRRSGSKTGELFF
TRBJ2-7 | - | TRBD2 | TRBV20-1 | TGCAGTGTGACTAGCGGGAGGGGAGGATCCTACGAGCAGTACTTC | CSVTSGRGGSYEQYF
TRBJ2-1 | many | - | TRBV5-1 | TGCGCCAGCAGCGCGACATCCTCCTACAATGAGCAGTTCTTC | CASSATSSYNEQFF
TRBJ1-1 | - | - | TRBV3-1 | TGTGCCAGCAGCCAAGCCCAGACGGTGGCTGAAGCTTTCTTT | CASSQAQTVAEAFF
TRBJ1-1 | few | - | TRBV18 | TGTGCCAGCTCACCACCGTCCGGGGGAAACACTGAAGCTTTCTTT | CASSPPSGGNTEAFF
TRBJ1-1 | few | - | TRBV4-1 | TGCGCCAGCAGCCAAGATCAGAGGGGTTACACTGAAGCTTTCTTT | CASSQDQRGYTEAFF
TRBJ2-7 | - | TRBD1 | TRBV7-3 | TGTGCCAGCAGCTCTACGGGACAGGGTTCTGACGAGCAGTACTTC | CASSSTGQGSDEQYF
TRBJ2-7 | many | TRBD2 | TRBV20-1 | TGCAGTGCTAGACCTCGAAGGGAGGGCGAGCAGTACTTC | CSARPRREGEQYF
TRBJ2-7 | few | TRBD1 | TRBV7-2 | TGTGCCAGCAGCTCTTTGACAGGGGGCCGGGGGGAGCAGTACTTC | CASSSLTGGRGEQYF
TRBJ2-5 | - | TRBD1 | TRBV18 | TGTGCCAGCTCACTGATCTTACAGGGGCAAGAGACCCAGTACTTC | CASSLILQGQETQYF
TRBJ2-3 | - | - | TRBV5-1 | TGCGCCAGCAGCTCGGAGGGCCGGACAGATACGCAGTATTTT | CASSSEGRTDTQYF
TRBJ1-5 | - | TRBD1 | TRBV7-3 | TGTGCCAGCAGCCCCTGGTGGGACAGCACCCCTCAGCCCCAGCATTTT | CASSPWWDSTPQPQHF
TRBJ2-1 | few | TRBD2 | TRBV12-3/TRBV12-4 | TGTGCCAGCACCACCCAAGGACTAGCGGGAGGGCGCTACAATGAGCAGTTCTTC | CASTTQGLAGGRYNEQFF
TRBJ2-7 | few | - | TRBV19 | TGTGCCAGTAAAATTAAGCCCGGAGACTACGAGCAGTACTTC | CASKIKPGDYEQYF
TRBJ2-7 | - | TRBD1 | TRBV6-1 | TGTGCCAGCAGTCCCCTCGACGGGACAGGGGAGCCCTACGAGCAGTACTTC | CASSPLDGTGEPYEQYF
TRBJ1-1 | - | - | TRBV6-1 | TGTGCCAGCAGCTCTCAATGGGGAAGTAAGGCGGTCACTGAAGCTTTCTTT | CASSSQWGSKAVTEAFF
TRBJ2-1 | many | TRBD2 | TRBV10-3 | TGTGCCATCAGTGAGTCAGCTAGCGGGAGGCATAATGAGCAGTTCTTC | CAISESASGRHNEQFF
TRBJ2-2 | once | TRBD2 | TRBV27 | TGTGCCAGCAGCCAACCAGCGGGAGGGAGGACCGGGGAGCTGTTTTTT | CASSQPAGGRTGELFF
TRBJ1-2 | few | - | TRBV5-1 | TGCGCCAGCAGCCTGCAGGAGTTTTATGGCTACACCTTC | CASSLQEFYGYTF
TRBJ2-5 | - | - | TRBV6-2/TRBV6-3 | TGTGCCAGCAGTTACTCGAAACAGACGGAGACCCAGTACTTC | CASSYSKQTETQYF
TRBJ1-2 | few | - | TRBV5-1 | TGCGCCAGCAGCCGGGAGGGGACGGACTATGGCTACACCTTC | CASSREGTDYGYTF
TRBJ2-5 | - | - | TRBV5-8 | TGTGCCAGCAGCTTGATCTGGGGGCTAGAGACCCAGTACTTC | CASSLIWGLETQYF
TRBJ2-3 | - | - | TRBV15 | TGTGCCACCAGCAGAGAGATCCACGTCCCGCAGTATTTT | CATSREIHVPQYF
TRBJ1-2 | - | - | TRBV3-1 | TGTGCCAGCAGCCATTCCACTTGGCGGAACTATGGCTACACCTTC | CASSHSTWRNYGYTF
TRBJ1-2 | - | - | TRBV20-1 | TGCAGTGCTAGACGGGCAGGAGTGAGCGATGGCTACACCTTC | CSARRAGVSDGYTF